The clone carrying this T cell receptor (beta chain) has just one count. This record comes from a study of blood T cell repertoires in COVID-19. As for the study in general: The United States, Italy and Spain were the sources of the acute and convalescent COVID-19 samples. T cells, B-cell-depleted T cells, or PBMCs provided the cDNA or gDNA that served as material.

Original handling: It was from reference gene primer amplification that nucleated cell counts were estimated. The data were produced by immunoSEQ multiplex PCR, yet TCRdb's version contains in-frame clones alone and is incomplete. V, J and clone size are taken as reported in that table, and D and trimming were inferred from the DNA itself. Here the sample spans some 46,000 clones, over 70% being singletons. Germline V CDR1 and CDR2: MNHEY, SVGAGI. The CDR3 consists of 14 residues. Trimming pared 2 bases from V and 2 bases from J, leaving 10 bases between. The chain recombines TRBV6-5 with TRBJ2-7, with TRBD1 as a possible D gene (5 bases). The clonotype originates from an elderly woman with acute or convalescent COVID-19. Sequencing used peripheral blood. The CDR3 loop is CASSYARVAYEQYF. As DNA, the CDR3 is TGTGCCAGCAGTTACGCCAGGGTCGCCTACGAGCAGTACTTC.